This passage covers 2 T cell receptor beta chains from one sample sequenced in a study of OX40 agonist ivuxolimab in advanced cancers. Repertoires were generated with immunoSEQ multiplex PCR, while TCRdb's copy carries only in-frame clones and drops some. The sample records 12,000 or so clones, 86% being singletons. The sample consisted of CD4+ or CD8+ T cells sorted from blood, taken in a trial of the OX40 agonist ivuxolimab. Receptors originate from an adult with an advanced solid tumor such as melanoma, head and neck, liver or kidney cancer.

The genes are TRBV7-8 and TRBJ2-3, with D possibly being TRBD2 (6 bases). The CDR3 totals 17 residues. CDR1 and CDR2 from the germline V gene are SGHVS and FQNEAQ. V was pared by 5 bases and J by 1 base, with 19 bases between. The CDR3 region is CASSTLKRVDGTDTQYF. CDR3 nucleotides: TGTGCCAGCAGCACGCTGAAGCGGGTGGACGGCACAGATACGCAGTATTTT.

This chain joins TRBV7-9 and TRBJ2-7, with TRBD1 identical over 7 bases. V lost 6 bases to trimming and J lost 1 base; unmatched junction nucleotides: 3. This CDR3 region has 13 residues. Germline V gene data show CDR1 as SEHNR and CDR2 as FQNEAQ (reference sequence). The CDR3 protein is CASRPTGSYEQYF. CDR3 nucleotide sequence: TGTGCCAGCAGGCCGACAGGGTCCTACGAGCAGTACTTC.